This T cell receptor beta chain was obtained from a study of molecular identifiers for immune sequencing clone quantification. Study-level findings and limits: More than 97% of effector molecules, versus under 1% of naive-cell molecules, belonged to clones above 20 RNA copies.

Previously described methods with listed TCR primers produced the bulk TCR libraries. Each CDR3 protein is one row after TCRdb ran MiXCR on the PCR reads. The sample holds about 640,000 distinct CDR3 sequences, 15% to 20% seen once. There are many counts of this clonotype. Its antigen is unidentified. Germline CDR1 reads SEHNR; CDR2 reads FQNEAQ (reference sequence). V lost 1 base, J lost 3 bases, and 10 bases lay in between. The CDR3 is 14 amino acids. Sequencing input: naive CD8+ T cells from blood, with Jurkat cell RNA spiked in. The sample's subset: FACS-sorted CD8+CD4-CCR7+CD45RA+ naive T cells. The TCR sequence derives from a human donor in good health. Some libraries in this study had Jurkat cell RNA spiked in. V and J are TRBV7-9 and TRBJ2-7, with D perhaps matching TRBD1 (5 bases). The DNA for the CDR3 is TGTGCCAGCAGCTTAGTTGGGCAGGGCTACGAGCAGTACTTC. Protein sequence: CASSLVGQGYEQYF.